The source of this T cell receptor (beta chain) is a study of blood T cell repertoires in COVID-19. Background on the study: Recovered Cohort 3 donors showed two negative PCRs, clearance, or symptom resolution.

V was clipped by 0 bases and J by 7 bases, with 12 bases between them. The CDR3 is 15 amino acids. Germline V gene data show CDR1 as MNHEY and CDR2 as SVGAGI. The method was immunoSEQ multiplex PCR; TCRdb's version includes in-frame clones alone and lacks a portion of them. The sample shows 300,000 to 450,000 clones, approximately 87% of them seen only once. The cohort comprised adults aged roughly 18 to 95 years residing in about 25 US areas. Cohort allocation depended upon clinical history that participants reported. Sequencing used PBMCs or T cells enriched from blood (not recorded which). The TCR was taken from a man aged 35 to 55 in a cohort exposed to, infected with or recovered from COVID-19 (not recorded which). The rearrangement joins TRBV6-5 to TRBJ1-4; weak D call: TRBD1 (6 bases). The DNA for the CDR3 is TGTGCCAGCAGTTACTCGAGCAGGGGTGGTGAAAAACTGTTTTTT. This translates into CASSYSSRGGEKLFF.